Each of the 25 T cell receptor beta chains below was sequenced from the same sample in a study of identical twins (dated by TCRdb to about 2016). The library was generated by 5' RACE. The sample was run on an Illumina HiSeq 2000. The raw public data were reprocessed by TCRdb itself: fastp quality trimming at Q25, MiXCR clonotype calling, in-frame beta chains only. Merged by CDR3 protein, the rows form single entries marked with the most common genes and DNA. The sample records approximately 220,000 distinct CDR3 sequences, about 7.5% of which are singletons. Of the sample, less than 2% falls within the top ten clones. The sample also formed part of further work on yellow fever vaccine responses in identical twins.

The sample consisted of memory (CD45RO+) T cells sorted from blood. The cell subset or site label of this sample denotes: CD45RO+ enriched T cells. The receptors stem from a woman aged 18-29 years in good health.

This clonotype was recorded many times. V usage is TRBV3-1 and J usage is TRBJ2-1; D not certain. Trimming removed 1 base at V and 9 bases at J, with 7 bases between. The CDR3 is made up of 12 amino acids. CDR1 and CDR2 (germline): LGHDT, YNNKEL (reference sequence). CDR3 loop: CASSQGRIEQFF. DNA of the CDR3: TGTGCCAGCAGCCAAGGGCGTATTGAGCAGTTCTTC.

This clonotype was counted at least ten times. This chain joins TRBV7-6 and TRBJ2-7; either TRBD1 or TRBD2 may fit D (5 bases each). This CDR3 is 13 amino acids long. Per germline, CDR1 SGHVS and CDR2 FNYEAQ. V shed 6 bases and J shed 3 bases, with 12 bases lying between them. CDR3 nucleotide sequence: TGTGCCAGCAGTTCGGGACCGCTCTACGAGCAGTACTTC. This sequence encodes CASSSGPLYEQYF.

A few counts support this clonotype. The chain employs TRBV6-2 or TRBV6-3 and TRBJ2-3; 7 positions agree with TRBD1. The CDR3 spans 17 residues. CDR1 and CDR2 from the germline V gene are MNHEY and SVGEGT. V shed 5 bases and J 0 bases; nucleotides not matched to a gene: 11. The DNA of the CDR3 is TGTGCCAGCAGTGCGACAGGGCGATCGAGTAGCACAGATACGCAGTATTTT. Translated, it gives CASSATGRSSSTDTQYF.

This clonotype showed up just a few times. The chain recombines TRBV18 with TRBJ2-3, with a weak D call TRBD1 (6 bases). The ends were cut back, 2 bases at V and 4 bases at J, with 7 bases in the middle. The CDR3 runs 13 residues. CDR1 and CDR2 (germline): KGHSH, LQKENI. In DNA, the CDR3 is TGTGCCAGCTCACCAAAGGGGGCAGATACGCAGTATTTT. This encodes CASSPKGADTQYF.

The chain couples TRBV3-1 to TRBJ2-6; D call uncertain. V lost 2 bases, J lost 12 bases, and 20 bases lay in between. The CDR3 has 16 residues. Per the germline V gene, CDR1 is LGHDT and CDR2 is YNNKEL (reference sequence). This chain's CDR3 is CASSQRSGHGAGVLTF. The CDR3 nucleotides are TGTGCCAGCAGCCAACGATCGGGTCATGGAGCAGGCGTCCTGACTTTC.

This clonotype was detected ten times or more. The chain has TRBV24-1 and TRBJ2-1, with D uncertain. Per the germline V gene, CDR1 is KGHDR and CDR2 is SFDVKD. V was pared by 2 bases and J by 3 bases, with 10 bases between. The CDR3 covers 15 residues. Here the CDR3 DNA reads TGTGCCACCAGTGATTCCCGGACCTTCTACAATGAGCAGTTCTTC. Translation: CATSDSRTFYNEQFF.

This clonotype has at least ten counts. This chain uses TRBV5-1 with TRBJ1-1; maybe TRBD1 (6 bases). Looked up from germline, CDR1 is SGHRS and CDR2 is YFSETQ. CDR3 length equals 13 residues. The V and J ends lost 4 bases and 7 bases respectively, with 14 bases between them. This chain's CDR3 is CASSLTGKGEAFF. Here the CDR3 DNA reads TGCGCCAGCAGCCTAACAGGGAAAGGTGAAGCTTTCTTT.

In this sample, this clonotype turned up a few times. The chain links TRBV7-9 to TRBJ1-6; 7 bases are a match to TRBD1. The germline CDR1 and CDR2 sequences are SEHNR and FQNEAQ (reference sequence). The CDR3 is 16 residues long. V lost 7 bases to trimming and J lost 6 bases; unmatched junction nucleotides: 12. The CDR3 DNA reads TGTGCCAGCACCACAAATTACAGGGGTTTTAATTCACCCCTCCACTTT. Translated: CASTTNYRGFNSPLHF.

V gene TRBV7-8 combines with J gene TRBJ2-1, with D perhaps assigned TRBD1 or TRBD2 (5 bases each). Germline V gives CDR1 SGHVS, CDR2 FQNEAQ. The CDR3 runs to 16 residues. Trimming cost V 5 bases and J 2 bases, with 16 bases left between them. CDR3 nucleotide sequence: TGTGCCAGCAGCCCCCGAGGGGAAACAACCTACAATGAGCAGTTCTTC. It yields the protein CASSPRGETTYNEQFF.

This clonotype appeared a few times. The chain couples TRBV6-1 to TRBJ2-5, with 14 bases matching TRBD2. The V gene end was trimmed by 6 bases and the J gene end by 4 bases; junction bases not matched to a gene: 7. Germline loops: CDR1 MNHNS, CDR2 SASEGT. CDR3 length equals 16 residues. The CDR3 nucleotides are TGTGCCAGCAGGGGACTAGCGGGAGTGTTTTTAGAGACCCAGTACTTC. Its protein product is CASRGLAGVFLETQYF.

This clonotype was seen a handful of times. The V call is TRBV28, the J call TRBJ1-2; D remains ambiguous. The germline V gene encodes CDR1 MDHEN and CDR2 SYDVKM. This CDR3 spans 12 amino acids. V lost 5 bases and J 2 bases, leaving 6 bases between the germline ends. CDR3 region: CASSTENYGYTF. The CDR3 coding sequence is TGTGCCAGCAGTACAGAGAACTATGGCTACACCTTC.

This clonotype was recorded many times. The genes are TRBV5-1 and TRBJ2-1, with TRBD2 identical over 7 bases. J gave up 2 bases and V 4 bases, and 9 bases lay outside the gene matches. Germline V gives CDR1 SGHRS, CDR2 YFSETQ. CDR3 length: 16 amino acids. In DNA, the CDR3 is TGCGCCAGCAGCGATTGGACTAGTGCTGCCTACAATGAGCAGTTCTTC. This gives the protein CASSDWTSAAYNEQFF.

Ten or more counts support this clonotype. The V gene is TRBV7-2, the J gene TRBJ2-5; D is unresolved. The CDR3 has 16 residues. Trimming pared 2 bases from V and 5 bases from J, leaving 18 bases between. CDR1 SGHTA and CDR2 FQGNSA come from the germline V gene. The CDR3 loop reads CASSLKLAVARETQYF. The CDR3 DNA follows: TGTGCCAGCAGCTTAAAACTGGCTGTGGCGAGGGAGACCCAGTACTTC.

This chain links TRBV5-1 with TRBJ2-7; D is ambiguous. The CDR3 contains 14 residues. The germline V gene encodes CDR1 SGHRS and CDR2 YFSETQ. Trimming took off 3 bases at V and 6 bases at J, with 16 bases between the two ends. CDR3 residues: CASSSEISVGEQYF. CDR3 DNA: TGCGCCAGCAGCTCGGAGATTTCGGTCGGCGAGCAGTACTTC.

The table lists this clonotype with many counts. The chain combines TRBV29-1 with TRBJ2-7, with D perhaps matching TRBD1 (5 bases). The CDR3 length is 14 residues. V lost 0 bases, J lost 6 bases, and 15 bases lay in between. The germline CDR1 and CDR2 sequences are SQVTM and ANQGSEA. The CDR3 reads CSVEDAGWSGEQYF. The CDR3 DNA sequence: TGCAGCGTTGAAGATGCAGGGTGGAGTGGCGAGCAGTACTTC.

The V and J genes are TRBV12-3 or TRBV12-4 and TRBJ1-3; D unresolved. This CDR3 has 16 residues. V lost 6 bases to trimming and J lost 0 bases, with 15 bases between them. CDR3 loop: CASRPRRTFSGNTIYF. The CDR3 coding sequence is TGTGCCAGCAGGCCCCGGAGGACCTTCTCTGGAAACACCATATATTTT.

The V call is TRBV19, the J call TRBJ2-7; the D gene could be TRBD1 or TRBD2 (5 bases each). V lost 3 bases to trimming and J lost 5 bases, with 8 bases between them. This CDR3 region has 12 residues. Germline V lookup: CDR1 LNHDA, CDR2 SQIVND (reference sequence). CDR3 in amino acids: CASSILGDEQYF. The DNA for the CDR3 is TGTGCCAGTAGTATTTTGGGGGACGAGCAGTACTTC.

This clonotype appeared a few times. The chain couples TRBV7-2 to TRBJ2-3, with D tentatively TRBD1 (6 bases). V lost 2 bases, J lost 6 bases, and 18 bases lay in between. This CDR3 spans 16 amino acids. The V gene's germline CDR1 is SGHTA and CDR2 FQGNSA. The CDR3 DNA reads TGTGCCAGCAGCTTAACGGGTGGGCAGGGGTACGATACGCAGTATTTT. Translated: CASSLTGGQGYDTQYF.

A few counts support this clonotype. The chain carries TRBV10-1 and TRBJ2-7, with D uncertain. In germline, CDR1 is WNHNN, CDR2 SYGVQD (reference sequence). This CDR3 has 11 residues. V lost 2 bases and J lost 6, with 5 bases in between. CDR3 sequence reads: CASSEGAEQYF. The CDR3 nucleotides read TGCGCCAGCAGTGAGGGTGCCGAGCAGTACTTC.

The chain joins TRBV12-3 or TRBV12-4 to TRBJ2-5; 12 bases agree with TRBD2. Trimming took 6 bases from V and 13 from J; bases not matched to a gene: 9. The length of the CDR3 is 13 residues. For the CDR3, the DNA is TGTGCCAGCAGCTCGGGACTAGCGGGCCCACCGTACTTC. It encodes CASSSGLAGPPYF.

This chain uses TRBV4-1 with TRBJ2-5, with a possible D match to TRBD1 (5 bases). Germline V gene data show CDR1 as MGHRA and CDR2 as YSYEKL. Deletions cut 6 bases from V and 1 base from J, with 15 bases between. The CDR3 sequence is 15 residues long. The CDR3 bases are TGCGCCAGCAGTCGCCTATGGGGCAGCCAAGAGACCCAGTACTTC. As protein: CASSRLWGSQETQYF.

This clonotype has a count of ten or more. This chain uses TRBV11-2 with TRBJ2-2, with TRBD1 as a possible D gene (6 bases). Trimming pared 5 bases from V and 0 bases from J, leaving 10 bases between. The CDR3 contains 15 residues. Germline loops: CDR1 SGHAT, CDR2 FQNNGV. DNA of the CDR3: TGTGCCAGCAGCCACCGGGACACGAACACCGGGGAGCTGTTTTTT. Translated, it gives CASSHRDTNTGELFF.

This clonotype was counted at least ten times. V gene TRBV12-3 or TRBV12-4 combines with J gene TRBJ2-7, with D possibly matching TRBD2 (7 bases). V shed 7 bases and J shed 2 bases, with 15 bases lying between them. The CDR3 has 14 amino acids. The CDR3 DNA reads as TGTGCCAGCAAAAGGGGGAGGGCCGCCTACGAGCAGTACTTC. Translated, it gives CASKRGRAAYEQYF.

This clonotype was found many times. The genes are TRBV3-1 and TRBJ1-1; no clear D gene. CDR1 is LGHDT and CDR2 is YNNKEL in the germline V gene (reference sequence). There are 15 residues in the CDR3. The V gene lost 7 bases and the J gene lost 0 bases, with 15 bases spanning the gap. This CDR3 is CASTKDSWLNTEAFF. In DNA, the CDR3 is TGTGCCAGCACGAAGGATAGTTGGCTGAACACTGAAGCTTTCTTT.

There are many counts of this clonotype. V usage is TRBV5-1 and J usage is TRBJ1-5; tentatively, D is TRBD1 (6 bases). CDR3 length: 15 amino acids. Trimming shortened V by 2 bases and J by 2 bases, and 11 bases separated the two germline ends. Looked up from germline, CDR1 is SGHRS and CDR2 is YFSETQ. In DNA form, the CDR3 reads TGCGCCAGCAGCTTATCGGGGGCCGGCAATCAGCCCCAGCATTTT. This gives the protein CASSLSGAGNQPQHF.